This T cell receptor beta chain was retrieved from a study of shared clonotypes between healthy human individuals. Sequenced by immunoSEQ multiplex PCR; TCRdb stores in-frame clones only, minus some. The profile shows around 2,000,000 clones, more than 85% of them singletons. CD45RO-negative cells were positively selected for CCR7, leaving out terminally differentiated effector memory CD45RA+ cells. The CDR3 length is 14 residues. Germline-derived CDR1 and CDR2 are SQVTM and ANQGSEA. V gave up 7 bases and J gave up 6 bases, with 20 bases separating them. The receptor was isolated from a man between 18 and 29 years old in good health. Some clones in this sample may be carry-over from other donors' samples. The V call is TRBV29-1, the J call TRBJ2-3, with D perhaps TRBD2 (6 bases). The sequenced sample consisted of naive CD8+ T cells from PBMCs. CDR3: CSDAMGRAGDTQYF. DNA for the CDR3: TGCAGCGACGCCATGGGCAGGGCGGGGGATACGCAGTATTTT.